Each of the 20 T cell receptor beta chains below was sequenced from the same sample in a study of radiotherapy plus CTLA-4 blockade in lung cancer. Here immunoSEQ multiplex PCR was the method, and the copy in TCRdb shows in-frame clones only, minus some. Counted here are 75,000 to 80,000 clones, around nine tenths occurring once; the ten biggest clones make up 0.87%. The sequencing here drew on peripheral blood, taken from a patient treated with radiotherapy plus ipilimumab. Every receptor here comes from a human donor with non-small cell lung cancer who had stable disease on radiotherapy plus ipilimumab.

This clone has a handful of counts. The rearrangement links TRBV5-1 to TRBJ1-1, with D possibly being TRBD1 (5 bases). Germline lookup yields CDR1 SGHRS and CDR2 YFSETQ. The CDR3 has 17 residues. Trimming stripped 5 bases from V and 4 bases from J, with 24 bases between. The CDR3 reads CASSRGDLVGFSTEAFF. Written as DNA, the CDR3 is TGCGCCAGCAGTAGAGGGGACCTTGTAGGGTTTAGCACTGAAGCTTTCTTT.

The genes are TRBV20-1 and TRBJ1-2; unclear D gene. Trimming removed 4 bases at V and 6 bases at J, with 9 bases between. This CDR3 region has 11 residues. Germline V CDR1 and CDR2: DFQATT, SNEGSKA (reference sequence). The CDR3 DNA is TGCAGTGCTACGGACGGGAATGGCTACACCTTC. The encoded protein is CSATDGNGYTF.

The chain employs TRBV30 and TRBJ2-3, with D perhaps given as TRBD1 or TRBD2 (5 bases each). The CDR3 runs to 14 residues. The V end was cut by 6 bases, the J end by 3 bases, with 16 bases between. CDR1 is GTSNPN, CDR2 SVGIG, per germline (reference sequence). The CDR3 DNA sequence: TGTGCCTGCCGCCGGGACCAATTAACAGATACGCAGTATTTT. Its translation: CACRRDQLTDTQYF.

The chain is built from TRBV6-5 and TRBJ2-5; D is possibly TRBD2 (6 bases). The germline V and J ends were trimmed by 5 bases and 2 bases, with 9 bases remaining between them. From germline, CDR1 is MNHEY and CDR2 SVGAGI. This CDR3 comprises 13 residues. The CDR3 loop reads CASSGGRQETQYF. CDR3 nucleotides: TGTGCCAGCAGTGGGGGGAGGCAAGAGACCCAGTACTTC.

This chain joins TRBV27 and TRBJ1-5; D call uncertain. This CDR3 is 15 amino acids long. The germline V and J ends were trimmed by 2 bases and 1 base, with 9 bases remaining between them. The germline gives CDR1 MNHEY, CDR2 SMNVEV (reference sequence). CDR3 coding DNA: TGTGCCAGCAGTTTAAAAGGGCTGAGCAATCAGCCCCAGCATTTT. It specifies CASSLKGLSNQPQHF.

The J gene is TRBJ2-7, the V gene TRBV14; D may correspond to TRBD1 or TRBD2 (6 bases each). The germline V gene has CDR1 SGHDN and CDR2 FVKESK. The CDR3 is 15 residues long. V lost 5 bases and J lost 5, with 19 bases in between. CDR3: CASSNLNRGLNEQYF. CDR3 coding DNA: TGTGCCAGCAGCAACCTAAACCGGGGGCTGAACGAGCAGTACTTC.

This clone has a handful of counts. The chain employs TRBV19 and TRBJ1-6; 7 bases are a match to TRBD1. V lost 5 bases, J lost 6 bases, and 4 bases stayed unmatched. This CDR3 spans 14 amino acids. Per the germline V gene, CDR1 is LNHDA and CDR2 is SQIVND (reference sequence). The CDR3 loop is CASSLDRTNSPLHF. CDR3 coding DNA: TGTGCCAGTAGTCTGGACAGGACTAATTCACCCCTCCACTTT.

This chain links TRBV10-2 with TRBJ2-1; 9 bases are a match to TRBD2. There are 15 residues in the CDR3. Germline CDR1 and CDR2: WSHSY and SAAADI. J lost 5 bases, V lost 7 bases, and 9 bases had no gene match. As DNA, the CDR3 is TGCGCCAGCACGGTTAGGGGACTAGCAAACAATGAGCAGTTCTTC. Translated, it gives CASTVRGLANNEQFF.

The V call is TRBV2, the J call TRBJ2-7; maybe TRBD1 (6 bases). Germline CDR1 SNHLY, CDR2 FYNNEI. The CDR3 sequence is 16 residues long. With 5 bases removed from V and 0 bases from J, the gap between germline ends came to 17 bases. CDR3 region: CASSMTAGDPSYEQYF. As DNA, the CDR3 is TGTGCCAGCAGTATGACGGCAGGGGACCCCTCCTACGAGCAGTACTTC.

This chain uses TRBV7-8 with TRBJ1-3; D might be TRBD1 (5 bases). Germline CDR1 and CDR2: SGHVS and FQNEAQ. V gave up 0 bases and J gave up 4 bases, with 13 bases separating them. The CDR3 sequence is 16 residues long. DNA for the CDR3: TGTGCCAGCAGCTTAGCGGGGGTGCTAAGGGGAAACACCATATATTTT. Its translation: CASSLAGVLRGNTIYF.

This rearrangement joins TRBV7-3 to TRBJ2-5; TRBD1 matches at 8 bases. Germline loops: CDR1 SGHTA, CDR2 FQGTGA. The CDR3 has 14 residues. Unmatched junction bases numbered 3, after V lost 3 bases and J lost 3 bases. Here the CDR3 reads CASSLAGGEETQYF. The CDR3 coding sequence is TGTGCCAGCAGCTTGGCAGGGGGCGAAGAGACCCAGTACTTC.

V and J are TRBV30 and TRBJ2-7; 9 bases match TRBD2. CDR3 size: 15 residues. The germline V gene has CDR1 GTSNPN and CDR2 SVGIG (reference sequence). Trimming at V came to 8 bases and at J to 2 bases, leaving 13 bases not matched to a gene. The CDR3 DNA reads TGTGCCGGAATTTTCGGGACTAGCCTCACCTACGAGCAGTACTTC. Its protein product is CAGIFGTSLTYEQYF.

This sequence joins TRBV28 and TRBJ2-7; 11 nucleotides match TRBD2. The CDR3 has 15 amino acids. Germline trimming cut 8 bases from V and 4 bases from J; bases unmatched to any gene: 10. CDR1 is MDHEN and CDR2 is SYDVKM in the germline V gene. Here the CDR3 reads CASAPHTSGSYEQYF. DNA of the CDR3: TGTGCCAGCGCTCCCCATACTAGCGGGAGTTACGAGCAGTACTTC. The full variable domain, in which reference TRBV28 and TRBJ2-7 provide the parts outside the CDR3, is DVKVTQSSRYLVKRTGEKVFLECVQDMDHENMFWYRQDPGLGLRLIYFSYDVKMKEKGDIPEGYSVSREKKERFSLILESASTNQTSMYLCASAPHTSGSYEQYFGPGTRLTVT.

The CDR3 coding sequence is TGTGCCAGCAGTTTACCTAGCGGGAGCGGGGAGCTGTTTTTT. Translation: CASSLPSGSGELFF. The V call is TRBV28, the J call TRBJ2-2, with 10 bases that match TRBD2. Germline V gene sequence: CDR1 MDHEN, CDR2 SYDVKM. With V trimmed by 2 bases and J by 7 bases, 1 base remained unmatched. The CDR3 contains 14 residues.

The V gene is TRBV6-6, the J gene TRBJ1-6; D is possibly TRBD1 (5 bases). The CDR3 is 12 amino acids. The germline CDR1 and CDR2 sequences are MNHNY and SVGAGI (reference sequence). Trimming pared 6 bases from V and 8 bases from J, leaving 8 bases between. The CDR3 spells CASSRVDSPLHF. CDR3 nucleotide sequence: TGTGCCAGCAGCAGGGTGGATTCACCCCTCCACTTT.

V is TRBV18 and J is TRBJ2-6; D gene unclear. Germline CDR1 reads KGHSH; CDR2 reads LQKENI. The CDR3 consists of 15 residues. V was cut by 3 bases and J by 4 bases, with 10 bases left in between. Here the CDR3 DNA reads TGTGCCAGCTCACCGAGGAGTGGAGGGGCCAACGTCCTGACTTTC. It codes for CASSPRSGGANVLTF.

The chain couples TRBV6-5 to TRBJ1-1; 10 bases are shared with TRBD1. V lost 4 bases to trimming and J lost 4 bases; unmatched junction nucleotides: 6. The CDR3 contains 15 residues. Germline V CDR1 and CDR2: MNHEY, SVGAGI. CDR3 bases: TGTGCCAGCAGTTCCGAGACAGGGGGCGGCACTGAAGCTTTCTTT. This translates into CASSSETGGGTEAFF.

Details on this clone: One junction end does not reproduce the germline sequence, and a read error may be involved. V and J are TRBV7-9 and TRBJ2-1; 15 bases line up with TRBD2. CDR3 length: 19 residues. CDR1 SEHNR and CDR2 FQNEAQ come from the germline V gene (reference sequence). The CDR3 loop is CASRHKGQPGTSGRREVVF. CDR3 DNA sequence: TGTGCCAGCAGACACAAGGGACAGCCTGGGACTAGCGGGAGGAGGGAGGTGGTCTTC.

Comments on this clone: A junction end diverges from the germline sequence, so it may reflect a read error. The chain uses TRBV18 and TRBJ2-1, with 10 bases identical to TRBD2. CDR1 and CDR2 (germline): KGHSH, LQKENI. The CDR3 is 12 residues long. The CDR3 spells CASSPLAGEQFF. The CDR3 DNA sequence: TGTGCCAGCTCCCCACTAGCGGGAGAGCAGTTCTTC.

The rearrangement links TRBV5-1 to TRBJ2-3, with 9 bases fitting TRBD2. The CDR3 runs to 12 residues. With V trimmed by 3 bases and J by 12 bases, 5 bases remained unmatched. Germline lookup yields CDR1 SGHRS and CDR2 YFSETQ. This CDR3 is CASSSLAGSQYF. In DNA form, the CDR3 reads TGCGCCAGCAGCTCTCTAGCGGGGAGTCAGTATTTT.